The entry below describes one TCR beta chain. The method was immunoSEQ multiplex PCR; TCRdb's version includes in-frame clones alone and lacks a portion of them. The sample lists about 310,000 clones; 90% were seen once. The Seattle site enrolled patients during active infection and followed them longitudinally. Between the trimmed V and J ends, which lost 2 bases and 9 bases, there was a span of 11 bases. Germline values: CDR1 GTSNPN, CDR2 SVGIG (reference sequence). The CDR3 spans 11 residues. The sample is drawn from a study of blood T cell repertoires in COVID-19. Study at large: COVID-19 samples, acute and convalescent, were from the United States, Italy and Spain. T cells, B-cell-depleted T cells, or PBMCs supplied cDNA or gDNA.

The chain joins TRBV30 to TRBJ2-7, with D hard to call. Specimen: peripheral blood. The receptor comes from a woman aged 35 to 49 with COVID-19, enrolled during active disease. The CDR3 DNA sequence: TGTGCCTGGAGTATAAAGGAGATGCAGTACTTC. It is translated as CAWSIKEMQYF.